This T cell receptor beta chain appears in the sequencing data of a study of blood T cell repertoires in COVID-19. Study background: Spain, Italy and the United States supplied samples that represented acute and convalescent COVID-19. From T cells, B-cell-depleted T cells, or PBMCs came the material, which was cDNA or gDNA.

The V gene end was trimmed by 1 base and the J gene end by 3 bases; junction bases not matched to a gene: 13. CDR1 and CDR2 (germline): SGHDT, YYEEEE. The CDR3 sequence is 18 residues long. Per the authors' pipeline: Counts of nucleated cells, estimated from reference gene primer amplification, were obtained. TCRdb's copy holds only in-frame clones and misses some; the assay was immunoSEQ multiplex PCR. V and J calls and clone size are given by that table; D and trimming were obtained from the DNA. The sample lists over 50,000 clones; over 75% were seen once. V is TRBV5-6 and J is TRBJ2-5; 9 bases are a match to TRBD2. The sample taken for sequencing was peripheral blood. This receptor was taken from a man between 60 and 70 years old with acute or convalescent COVID-19. The CDR3 reads CASSLLAWNSGGEETQYF. CDR3 bases: TGTGCCAGCAGCTTGCTGGCCTGGAATAGCGGGGGAGAAGAGACCCAGTACTTC.